This T cell receptor beta chain was observed in a study of cytomegalovirus exposure and HLA in healthy donors. PCR used 60 Vbeta primers and 13 Jbeta primers. The method was immunoSEQ multiplex PCR; TCRdb's version includes in-frame clones alone and lacks a portion of them. Of approximately 150,000 clones in the sample, about 80% are singletons; the top ten hold roughly an eighth. CDR1 and CDR2 (germline): LNHDA, SQIVND (reference sequence). Trimming left V 0 bases short and J 6 bases short, with 15 bases between. The CDR3 sequence is 16 residues long. Sequencing input: PBMCs. The chain links TRBV19 to TRBJ1-5, with a tentative D call TRBD1 (6 bases). The TCR originated in a woman between 40 and 50 years old in good health and CMV-seronegative. CDR3: CASSIDNSGAGQPQHF. The DNA for the CDR3 is TGTGCCAGTAGTATAGATAATTCAGGGGCTGGTCAGCCCCAGCATTTT.